Below, one TCR beta chain is given with its context. This clone was detected once. Its antigen remains undetermined. No qualities accompany the bases; no much larger clone lies one base away. The cysteine opens and the phenylalanine closes a CDR3 of 14 amino acids. CDR3 DNA is the only sequence kept; it has 42 bases, read in frame from the first base. Per the germline V gene, KGHSH is the CDR1 and LQKENI is the CDR2. The trim is 2 bases for V and 2 bases for J, with a gap of 8 bases between the germline ends. This entry is derived from a study of blood T cell repertoires in COVID-19 (TCRdb year 2020). Looking at the study overall: Collaborator samples came from the United States, Italy and Spain and covered acute and convalescent phases of COVID-19. Where HLA class I and class II types were available, the types were taken from metadata supplied by the sample provider, not from assay-based typing. Sample metadata almost always included a de-identified subject ID, COVID-19 status, age in years and sex. The samples were drawn from two sources: the first 160 participants of the ongoing ImmuneRACE study, and 1,200 or so subjects contributed by 6 global collaborators. The repertoires were released in a freely available public database meant as a resource for research on the immune response to SARS-CoV-2. Subjects who had been exposed to COVID-19, were actively infected with it, or had recovered from it provided the deeply sampled blood TCRbeta repertoires that made up the dataset. The prospective study material was composed of cDNA or gDNA derived from T cells, B-cell-depleted T cells, or PBMCs.

Collaborating institutions collected whole blood in K2EDTA tubes following their own protocols. For TCRbeta analysis, collaborator samples were shipped as frozen whole blood, as isolated PBMCs, or as DNA extracted from either sample type. What the work shows at the level of the full study, not this receptor alone: The quantity of clinical and demographic metadata differed by source and by participant and was supplied without curation.

The immunoSEQ Assay, a bias-controlled multiplex PCR, was used to amplify TCRbeta CDR3 regions from genomic DNA. The paper's processing steps were these. The number of nucleated cells in each sample was estimated by amplification of reference gene primers within the assay. Sequence reads were collapsed and filtered to measure the absolute abundance of every unique TCRbeta CDR3 rearrangement. For each sample, productive Simpson clonality was calculated as the square root of Simpson's diversity index over productive rearrangements. TCRdb mirrors the immuneACCESS table, restricted to in-frame sequences. Some clones are absent from its copies; in checked studies, under half trace to an unresolved V gene, and the reason for the others is unknown. V and J calls and clone size follow that table, whereas D and trimming were derived from the DNA. The sample profile shows approximately 130,000 clones; 87% of them were found once. The biggest ten clones account for about 2% of the sample.

This TCR came from a woman in her 50s with acute or convalescent COVID-19. The chain uses TRBV18 and TRBJ2-3; no D segment can be confidently identified. Sequences were obtained from peripheral blood. Read as DNA, the sequence is TGTGCCAGCTCACCAGGAGCAGCCACAGATACGCAGTATTTT. The translation is CASSPGAATDTQYF.